These 9 T cell receptor beta chains were sequenced from one sample in a study of untreated major depressive disorder. Profiled with immunoSEQ multiplex PCR; TCRdb holds only in-frame clones, not every one. Here the sample spans 15,000 to 20,000 clones, over 65% being singletons. Sequencing was carried out using CD4+ T cells from PBMCs. The receptors were sampled from a woman younger than 45 in good health.

The chain joins TRBV9 to TRBJ2-7; possibly TRBD2 for D (5 bases). V dropped 0 bases and J dropped 3 bases, with 10 bases sitting between them. The CDR3 is made up of 14 amino acids. Per the germline V gene, CDR1 is SGDLS and CDR2 is YYNGEE. The CDR3 loop is CASSVGAGLYEQYF. As DNA, the CDR3 is TGTGCCAGCAGCGTAGGGGCAGGACTCTACGAGCAGTACTTC. Based on the CDR3 plus reference TRBV9 and TRBJ2-7, the full variable domain is DSGVTQTPKHLITATGQRVTLRCSPRSGDLSVYWYQQSLDQGLQFLIQYYNGEERAKGNILERFSAQQFPDLHSELNLSSLELGDSALYFCASSVGAGLYEQYFGPGTRLTVT.

The rearrangement uses TRBV11-2 and TRBJ2-7, with D perhaps TRBD2 (5 bases). The CDR3 runs 15 residues. V was cut by 1 base and J by 4 bases, with 14 bases left in between. CDR1 and CDR2 (germline): SGHAT, FQNNGV. The CDR3: CASSLASSPNYEQYF. CDR3 sequence (DNA): TGTGCCAGCAGCTTAGCTAGCTCTCCTAATTACGAGCAGTACTTC.

V is TRBV7-9 and J is TRBJ2-2, with 7 nucleotides matching TRBD2. Germline V gene data show CDR1 as SEHNR and CDR2 as FQNEAQ (reference sequence). Trimming at V came to 6 bases and at J to 6 bases, leaving 13 bases not matched to a gene. The CDR3 is made up of 16 amino acids. The CDR3 coding sequence is TGTGCCAGCAGGATAGGACTAGAACACTTATCCGGGGAGCTGTTTTTT. This translates into CASRIGLEHLSGELFF.

This clone came up a few times. This chain links TRBV9 with TRBJ2-3; D possibly corresponds to TRBD2 (6 bases). CDR1 and CDR2 (germline): SGDLS, YYNGEE. The ends were cut back, 6 bases at V and 2 bases at J, with 16 bases in the middle. CDR3 length: 15 amino acids. This CDR3 reads CASTRLSGPTDTQYF. The DNA for the CDR3 is TGTGCCAGCACCAGACTTAGCGGTCCCACAGATACGCAGTATTTT.

The chain combines TRBV7-3 with TRBJ2-7; D might be TRBD1 (6 bases). Germline V lookup: CDR1 SGHTA, CDR2 FQGTGA. This CDR3 spans 13 amino acids. V gave up 0 bases and J gave up 5 bases, with 8 bases separating them. CDR3 sequence reads: CASSLTQGHEQYF. CDR3 nucleotide sequence: TGTGCCAGCAGCTTAACACAGGGCCACGAGCAGTACTTC. The full variable domain, its missing parts supplied by reference TRBV7-3 and TRBJ2-7, is GAGVSQTPSNKVTEKGKYVELRCDPISGHTALYWYRQSLGQGPEFLIYFQGTGAADDSGLPNDRFFAVRPEGSVSTLKIQRTERGDSAVYLCASSLTQGHEQYFGPGTRLTVT.

The CDR3 loop reads CASSGGLAGSDEQFF. The CDR3 coding sequence is TGTGCCAGCAGTGGGGGACTAGCGGGAAGCGATGAGCAGTTCTTC. This chain links TRBV6-4 with TRBJ2-1; TRBD2 agrees at 13 bases. The length of the CDR3 is 15 residues. Losses at the gene ends were 4 bases for V and 8 bases for J; bases not matched to a gene: 5. Per germline, CDR1 MRHNA and CDR2 SNTAGT.

This chain connects TRBV21-1 to TRBJ1-4. TRBV21-1 is marked as a pseudogene. The CDR3 is 16 residues long. The CDR3 region is CASSKVGGLANEKLFF. DNA of the CDR3: TGTGCCAGCAGCAAAGTCGGGGGGTTGGCTAATGAAAAACTGTTTTTT.

The gene calls are TRBV6-1 and TRBJ2-3, with D perhaps matching TRBD1 or TRBD2 (5 bases each). V was clipped by 8 bases and J by 8 bases, with 17 bases between them. CDR1 MNHNS and CDR2 SASEGT come from the germline V gene. CDR3 length equals 13 residues. CDR3 DNA: TGTGCCAGCGAAAGCGGCGGGCAGGGTACGCAGTATTTT. The encoded protein is CASESGGQGTQYF.

The chain is built from TRBV19 and TRBJ2-5; D perhaps matches TRBD1 (6 bases). CDR3 length: 15 residues. The ends were cut back, 4 bases at V and 0 bases at J, with 12 bases in the middle. Germline V gene lookup returns CDR1 LNHDA and CDR2 SQIVND (reference sequence). The CDR3 bases are TGTGCCAGTAGTAGGGGCGGACAGTACCAAGAGACCCAGTACTTC. Residues: CASSRGGQYQETQYF.